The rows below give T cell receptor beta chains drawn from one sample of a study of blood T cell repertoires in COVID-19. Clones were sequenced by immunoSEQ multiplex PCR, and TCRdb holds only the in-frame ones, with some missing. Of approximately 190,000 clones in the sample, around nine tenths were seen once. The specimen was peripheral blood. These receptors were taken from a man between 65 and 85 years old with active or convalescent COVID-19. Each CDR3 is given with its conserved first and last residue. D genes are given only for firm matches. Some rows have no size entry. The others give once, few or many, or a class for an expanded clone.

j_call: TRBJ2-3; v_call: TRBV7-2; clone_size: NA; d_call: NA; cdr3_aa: CASSLGATGGADTQYF; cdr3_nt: TGTGCCAGCAGCTTAGGGGCTACCGGAGGCGCAGATACGCAGTATTTT
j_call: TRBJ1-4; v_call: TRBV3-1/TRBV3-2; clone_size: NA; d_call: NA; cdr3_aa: CASSPRTAEKLFF; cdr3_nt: TGTGCCAGCAGCCCTCGGACAGCTGAAAAACTGTTTTTT
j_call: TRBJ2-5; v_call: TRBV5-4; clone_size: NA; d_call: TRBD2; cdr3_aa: CASSPTSGSRGETQYF; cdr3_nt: TGTGCCAGCAGCCCGACTAGCGGAAGTAGGGGAGAGACCCAGTACTTC
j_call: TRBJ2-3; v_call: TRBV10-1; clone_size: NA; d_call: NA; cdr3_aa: CASSKDSRTDTQYF; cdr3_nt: TGCGCCAGCAGCAAAGACAGCCGCACAGATACGCAGTATTTT
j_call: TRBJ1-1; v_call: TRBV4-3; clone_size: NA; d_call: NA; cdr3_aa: CASSQVAIRNTEAFF; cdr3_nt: TGCGCCAGCAGCCAAGTTGCGATAAGGAACACTGAAGCTTTCTTT
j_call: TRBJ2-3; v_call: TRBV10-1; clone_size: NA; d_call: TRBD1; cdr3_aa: CASSDSTGVDTQYF; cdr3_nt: TGCGCCAGCAGTGACTCGACAGGGGTGGATACGCAGTATTTT
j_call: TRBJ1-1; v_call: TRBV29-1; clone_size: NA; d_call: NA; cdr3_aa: CSVVRGGVNTEAFF; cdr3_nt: TGCAGCGTTGTTAGGGGGGGAGTGAACACTGAAGCTTTCTTT
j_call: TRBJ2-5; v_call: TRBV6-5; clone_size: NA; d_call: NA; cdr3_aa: CASSQGLNQETQYF; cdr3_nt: TGTGCCAGCAGCCAAGGACTAAACCAAGAGACCCAGTACTTC
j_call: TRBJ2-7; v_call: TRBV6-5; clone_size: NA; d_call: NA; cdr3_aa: CASSRQEPYEQYF; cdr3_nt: TGTGCCAGCAGTCGACAGGAGCCCTACGAGCAGTACTTC
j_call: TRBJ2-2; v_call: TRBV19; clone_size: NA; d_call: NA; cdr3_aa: CASSIGIPAGELFF; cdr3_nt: TGTGCCAGTAGTATCGGGATTCCAGCCGGGGAGCTGTTTTTT
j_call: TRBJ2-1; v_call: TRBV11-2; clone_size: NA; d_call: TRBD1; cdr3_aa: CASSFSGGTYNEQFF; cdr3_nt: TGTGCCAGCAGCTTTTCAGGGGGTACCTACAATGAGCAGTTCTTC
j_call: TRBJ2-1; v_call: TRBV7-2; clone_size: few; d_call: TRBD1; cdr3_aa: CASTRDRVGEQFF; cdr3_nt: TGTGCCAGCACCCGGGACAGGGTCGGTGAGCAGTTCTTC
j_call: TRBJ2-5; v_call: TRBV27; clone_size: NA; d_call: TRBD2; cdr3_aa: CASRLAGGQGTQYF; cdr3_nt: TGTGCCAGCAGGCTGGCGGGGGGGCAGGGGACCCAGTACTTC
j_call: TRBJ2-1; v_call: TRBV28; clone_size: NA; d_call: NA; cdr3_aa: CASRALSVTYNEQFF; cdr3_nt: TGTGCCAGCAGAGCCCTGAGTGTTACCTACAATGAGCAGTTCTTC
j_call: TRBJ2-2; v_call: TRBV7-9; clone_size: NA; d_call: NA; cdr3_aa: CASSYSPTGNGELFF; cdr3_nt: TGTGCCAGCAGCTATTCCCCTACAGGGAATGGGGAGCTGTTTTTT
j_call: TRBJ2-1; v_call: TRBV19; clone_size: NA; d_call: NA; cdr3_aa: CASSIAQYNEQFF; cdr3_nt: TGTGCCAGTAGTATAGCACAGTACAATGAGCAGTTCTTC
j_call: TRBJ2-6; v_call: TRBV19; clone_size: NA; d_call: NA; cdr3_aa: CASSTTVLSGANVLTF; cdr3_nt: TGTGCCAGTAGTACGACAGTCCTCTCTGGGGCCAACGTCCTGACTTTC